A single sample is the source of the 15 T cell receptor beta chains below, sequenced in a study of T cell responses to AZD1222 COVID-19 vaccine. Libraries were prepared by immunoSEQ multiplex PCR; TCRdb keeps only in-frame clonotypes and omits some of them. The table has roughly 150,000 clones, more than 90% seen once; the top ten hold about 1.6%. This specimen was peripheral blood, taken on day 0 of AZD1222 vaccination. Receptors were obtained from an adult in good health.

In its sample, this clone was seen a few times. V gene TRBV7-9 combines with J gene TRBJ2-3; possibly TRBD1 or TRBD2 for D (6 bases each). The CDR3 loop spans 17 amino acids. V was trimmed by 7 bases and J by 0 bases, leaving 20 bases between them. Germline V CDR1 and CDR2: SEHNR, FQNEAQ (reference sequence). The CDR3 nucleotides are TGTGCCAGCAATAGAAGAGGAGGGGGGCCCAGCACAGATACGCAGTATTTT. Its translation is CASNRRGGGPSTDTQYF.

The chain uses TRBV7-8 and TRBJ2-5; 14 positions match TRBD2. Germline V gene sequence: CDR1 SGHVS, CDR2 FQNEAQ. The CDR3 has 16 residues. J gave up 3 bases and V 5 bases, and 5 bases lay outside the gene matches. CDR3 loop: CASSPQGLAGEETQYF. CDR3 nucleotide sequence: TGTGCCAGCAGCCCCCAGGGACTAGCGGGGGAAGAGACCCAGTACTTC.

This clone was recorded once. The chain joins TRBV2 to TRBJ1-3; TRBD1 is a possible D gene (6 bases). This CDR3 has 15 amino acids. From germline, CDR1 is SNHLY and CDR2 FYNNEI. Deletions cut 6 bases from V and 0 bases from J, with 12 bases between. The CDR3 is CASSDLDSSGNTIYF. DNA of the CDR3: TGTGCCAGCAGCGATTTGGACAGCTCTGGAAACACCATATATTTT.

The chain joins TRBV18 to TRBJ2-7; perhaps TRBD2 as D (5 bases). The CDR3 consists of 15 residues. Trimming stripped 2 bases from V and 6 bases from J, with 17 bases between. Per germline, CDR1 KGHSH and CDR2 LQKENI. The CDR3 sequence is CASSPRFLAMGEQYF. In DNA form, the CDR3 reads TGTGCCAGCTCACCAAGGTTCCTAGCCATGGGCGAGCAGTACTTC.

CDR3 in amino acids: CASSVAEGASYNEQFF. CDR3 DNA: TGTGCCAGCAGCGTAGCTGAGGGAGCCTCCTACAATGAGCAGTTCTTC. This sequence joins TRBV9 and TRBJ2-1, with D perhaps matching TRBD2 (5 bases). Germline V gene data show CDR1 as SGDLS and CDR2 as YYNGEE. V was pared by 0 bases and J by 0 bases, with 10 bases between. This CDR3 has 16 amino acids. Drawing the rest from reference TRBV9 and TRBJ2-1, the complete variable domain is DSGVTQTPKHLITATGQRVTLRCSPRSGDLSVYWYQQSLDQGLQFLIQYYNGEERAKGNILERFSAQQFPDLHSELNLSSLELGDSALYFCASSVAEGASYNEQFFGPGTRLTVL.

The V and J genes are TRBV19 and TRBJ2-1; 7 positions agree with TRBD2. With V trimmed by 1 base and J by 4 bases, 7 bases remained unmatched. This CDR3 region has 16 residues. Germline V CDR1 and CDR2: LNHDA, SQIVND (reference sequence). CDR3 nucleotide sequence: TGTGCCAGTAGTATAGGAGGCTCTAGCGGATACAATGAGCAGTTCTTC. Translating gives CASSIGGSSGYNEQFF.

The chain has TRBV19 and TRBJ1-2; TRBD1 might be the D (5 bases). Trimming left V 3 bases short and J 6 bases short, with 8 bases between. The CDR3 sequence is 12 residues long. Germline lookup yields CDR1 LNHDA and CDR2 SQIVND (reference sequence). CDR3 bases: TGTGCCAGTAGTATGGGGACGGATGGCTACACCTTC. Protein product: CASSMGTDGYTF. The entire variable domain, with the rest obtained from reference TRBV19 and TRBJ1-2, is as follows: DGGITQSPKYLFRKEGQNVTLSCEQNLNHDAMYWYRQDPGQGLRLIYYSQIVNDFQKGDIAEGYSVSREKKESFPLTVTSAQKNPTAFYLCASSMGTDGYTFGSGTRLTVV.

V usage is TRBV19 and J usage is TRBJ2-3, with TRBD1 matching over 9 bases. J was trimmed by 0 bases and V by 3 bases; bases with no gene match: 7. The CDR3 runs 17 residues. Looked up from germline, CDR1 is LNHDA and CDR2 is SQIVND (reference sequence). CDR3 residues: CASSIIGTGTSTDTQYF. CDR3 bases: TGTGCCAGTAGTATTATTGGGACAGGGACTAGCACAGATACGCAGTATTTT.

This clone was counted once. The V gene is TRBV27, the J gene TRBJ2-5; 12 nucleotides line up with TRBD1. With 5 bases clipped from V and 5 bases from J, the junction kept 9 bases outside the gene matches. Germline CDR1 and CDR2: MNHEY and SMNVEV (reference sequence). The CDR3 totals 16 residues. This CDR3 is CASSPTGTGGRETQYF. In DNA form, the CDR3 reads TGTGCCAGCAGTCCAACCGGGACAGGGGGCCGGGAGACCCAGTACTTC.

The chain employs TRBV3-1 (or the pseudogene TRBV3-2) and TRBJ1-6; 11 nucleotides line up with TRBD1. J gave up 7 bases and V 4 bases, and 9 bases lay outside the gene matches. Per germline, CDR1 LGHDT and CDR2 YNNKEL (reference sequence). The length of the CDR3 is 17 residues. CDR3 region: CASSPSGTGGRNSPLHF. In DNA, the CDR3 is TGTGCCAGCAGCCCGTCCGGGACAGGGGGACGGAATTCACCCCTCCACTTT.

The CDR3 here is CASRTDHYGYTF. The CDR3, as DNA: TGTGCCAGCAGAACCGACCACTATGGCTACACCTTC. The rearrangement links TRBV12-3 or TRBV12-4 to TRBJ1-2; no firm D call. The CDR3 contains 12 residues. V was shortened by 6 bases and J by 3 bases, with 8 bases between the two germline ends.

V usage is TRBV9 and J usage is TRBJ2-2, with D possibly TRBD2 on 6 matching bases. Deletions cut 4 bases from V and 3 bases from J, with 13 bases between. There are 15 residues in the CDR3. CDR1 and CDR2 from the germline V gene are SGDLS and YYNGEE. The CDR3 here is CASSSSGLHTGELFF. CDR3 DNA: TGTGCCAGCAGCTCCTCGGGACTCCACACCGGGGAGCTGTTTTTT.

V usage is TRBV6-5 and J usage is TRBJ2-5; D possibly corresponds to TRBD1 (6 bases). Per the germline V gene, CDR1 is MNHEY and CDR2 is SVGAGI. V lost 2 bases, J lost 3 bases, and 7 bases lay in between. This CDR3 is built from 13 residues. The CDR3 DNA sequence: TGTGCCAGCAGTTACACAGGGAAAGAGACCCAGTACTTC. Its translation is CASSYTGKETQYF.

The chain has TRBV6-2 or TRBV6-3 and TRBJ1-2; D call uncertain. CDR3 length: 14 residues. V was shortened by 4 bases and J by 0 bases, with 9 bases between the two germline ends. The germline V gene has CDR1 MNHEY and CDR2 SVGEGT. The CDR3 nucleotides read TGTGCCAGCAGTTTTGGATTTTCTAACTATGGCTACACCTTC. This codes for CASSFGFSNYGYTF.

The CDR3 DNA sequence: TGTGCCAGCTCCGGCGGGACAGGGGGGCCCGGGGAGCTGTTTTTT. This encodes CASSGGTGGPGELFF. The chain combines TRBV21-1 with TRBJ2-2; TRBD1 reflects the table's D call only, with no check against the DNA. TRBV21-1 is a pseudogene. The CDR3 spans 15 residues.